Described below is a single TCR beta chain sequence and its context. Its antigen is unknown. At one end, the junction sequence differs from germline, possibly due to a read error. The CDR3 is 16 amino acids. Germline lookup yields CDR1 ENHRY and CDR2 SYGVKD. The record originates from a study of glioma-infiltrating T cells. Overall study results and limits: Tissue-blood divergence was below expectation in non-neoplastic patients, above in gliomas. CDR3 overlap between tissue and blood was very small.

TCR alpha and beta CDR3 regions were amplified from RNA using iRepertoire nested multiplex PCR. For one-step reverse transcription and amplification, 100-400 ng of tissue mRNA or PBMC total RNA was used. MiXCR, run by TCRdb on the multiplex PCR reads, gives a single entry per CDR3 protein. Here the sample spans roughly 100,000 distinct CDR3 sequences, about 37% being singletons. What was sequenced was glioma tissue, nonneoplastic brain tissue, or PBMCs (not recorded which). The clonotype originates from a human donor with low-grade glioma or glioblastoma, undergoing nonglioma brain surgery, or in good health (not recorded which). This chain links TRBV10-3 with TRBJ2-5, with 13 bases fitting TRBD2. CDR3 in DNA: TGTGCCATCAGCACTACCGGGACTAGCGGGATAGAGGCCCAGTACTTC. It encodes CAISTTGTSGIEAQYF.